These 32 T cell receptor beta chains share one sample of origin, sequenced in a study of T cell responses to AZD1222 COVID-19 vaccine. The assay was immunoSEQ multiplex PCR, and TCRdb's table has in-frame clones only and misses some. The sample contains about 160,000 clones, approximately 88% of which appear only once. The sample was peripheral blood, taken 28 days after the second AZD1222 dose. Receptors originate from an adult who received the AZD1222 COVID-19 vaccine.

The V call is TRBV29-1, the J call TRBJ1-2; D is uncertain. The CDR3 is made up of 12 amino acids. Germline values: CDR1 SQVTM, CDR2 ANQGSEA. V dropped 4 bases and J dropped 5 bases, with 11 bases sitting between them. CDR3 amino acids: CSVVGGHYGYTF. The CDR3 bases are TGCAGCGTTGTGGGAGGGCATTATGGCTACACCTTC.

This chain connects TRBV28 to TRBJ1-5; D call uncertain. Germline assignment: CDR1 MDHEN and CDR2 SYDVKM. The CDR3 contains 13 residues. V lost 7 bases and J 2 bases, leaving 9 bases between the germline ends. The DNA for the CDR3 is TGTGCCAGCACCCTTGGGGGCAATCAGCCCCAGCATTTT. Its protein product is CASTLGGNQPQHF.

On this clone: A read error may account for a junction end that differs from germline. The chain recombines TRBV7-7 with TRBJ1-1, with D hard to call. Germline V lookup: CDR1 SSHAT, CDR2 FNYEAQ (reference sequence). The CDR3 sequence is 13 residues long. The CDR3 DNA is TGTGCTAGCAGCCAAACAGCGAACACTGAAGCTTTCTTT. This codes for CASSQTANTEAFF.

This clone turned up a few times. Different DNA sequences within this sample yield the same CDR3. J is TRBJ1-2 and V is TRBV14; D unresolved. From germline, CDR1 is SGHDN and CDR2 FVKESK. V dropped 3 bases and J dropped 0 bases, with 5 bases sitting between them. The CDR3 has 13 residues. CDR3 region: CASSQGANYGYTF. CDR3 nucleotide sequence: TGTGCCAGCAGCCAGGGAGCTAACTATGGCTACACCTTC.

The rearrangement uses TRBV11-2 and TRBJ2-1; D gene ambiguous. Germline assignment: CDR1 SGHAT and CDR2 FQNNGV. CDR3 size: 11 residues. V gave up 5 bases and J gave up 4 bases, with 3 bases separating them. The CDR3: CASSQYNEQFF. The CDR3 DNA follows: TGTGCCAGCAGCCAGTACAATGAGCAGTTCTTC.

CDR3 nucleotides: TGTGCCAGCAGGCAGGTTAGTGGGGGAGAGAATGAGCAGTTCTTC. Encoded protein: CASRQVSGGENEQFF. The chain uses TRBV7-8 and TRBJ2-1; the D call may be TRBD1 or TRBD2 (5 bases each). Trimming shortened V by 6 bases and J by 7 bases, and 19 bases separated the two germline ends. Germline V gives CDR1 SGHVS, CDR2 FQNEAQ. CDR3 length equals 15 residues.

V and J are TRBV20-1 and TRBJ2-3; either TRBD1 or TRBD2 may supply D (5 bases each). The CDR3 length is 14 residues. Germline V gene lookup returns CDR1 DFQATT and CDR2 SNEGSKA (reference sequence). Trimming shortened V by 3 bases and J by 2 bases, and 12 bases separated the two germline ends. The CDR3 DNA sequence: TGCAGTGCTAGTGGGTGGGGGTTCACAGATACGCAGTATTTT. This sequence encodes CSASGWGFTDTQYF.

This chain links TRBV15 with TRBJ1-2; D gene uncertain. Trimming pared 10 bases from V and 7 bases from J, leaving 16 bases between. The CDR3 extends over 12 amino acids. The V gene's germline CDR1 is LNHNV and CDR2 YYDKDF (reference sequence). The CDR3 nucleotides are TGTGCCAGCGGGCGAGGGATGGGTGGCTACACCTTC. This sequence encodes CASGRGMGGYTF. Based on the CDR3 plus reference TRBV15 and TRBJ1-2, the full variable domain is DAMVIQNPRYQVTQFGKPVTLSCSQTLNHNVMYWYQQKSSQAPKLLFHYYDKDFNNEADTPDNFQSRRPNTSFCFLDIRSPGLGDTAMYLCASGRGMGGYTFGSGTRLTVV.

V gene TRBV6-1 combines with J gene TRBJ1-5; D remains ambiguous. CDR1 is MNHNS, CDR2 SASEGT, per germline. CDR3 length: 15 residues. The V and J ends lost 2 bases and 9 bases respectively, with 17 bases between them. CDR3 sequence: CASSESRASGRPQHF. The CDR3 DNA reads as TGTGCCAGCAGTGAATCCCGGGCCTCCGGGCGGCCCCAGCATTTT.

The CDR3 sequence is CASSDAAGFSYNSPLHF. The CDR3 region has the DNA TGTGCCAGCAGTGACGCCGCAGGGTTCTCCTATAATTCACCCCTCCACTTT. The chain combines TRBV6-1 with TRBJ1-6; TRBD1 might be the D (5 bases). The length of the CDR3 is 17 residues. Trimming cost V 3 bases and J 0 bases, with 12 bases left between them. Germline CDR1 MNHNS, CDR2 SASEGT.

The chain is built from TRBV7-2 and TRBJ2-2; 7 bases are a match to TRBD2. The germline V gene encodes CDR1 SGHTA and CDR2 FQGNSA. V lost 1 base, J lost 1 base, and 3 bases stayed unmatched. This CDR3 region has 16 residues. CDR3 in amino acids: CASSLGLAKNTGELFF. In DNA form, the CDR3 reads TGTGCCAGCAGCTTAGGACTAGCAAAGAACACCGGGGAGCTGTTTTTT.

CDR3 amino acids: CATSVMGEDTQYF. The CDR3 DNA is TGTGCCACCAGTGTTATGGGAGAAGATACGCAGTATTTT. The V gene is TRBV15, the J gene TRBJ2-3; maybe TRBD2 (5 bases). V was trimmed by 6 bases and J by 5 bases, leaving 12 bases between them. The CDR3 extends over 13 amino acids. Germline V gives CDR1 LNHNV, CDR2 YYDKDF (reference sequence).

J is TRBJ2-5 and V is TRBV5-4, with TRBD1 identical over 11 bases. V lost 4 bases and J lost 5; bases outside the gene matches: 10. Germline V lookup: CDR1 SGHNT, CDR2 YYREEE (reference sequence). The CDR3 runs 16 residues. CDR3 sequence (DNA): TGTGCCAGCAGCACCGGGACAGGGGGGCTCGGGGAGACCCAGTACTTC. This translates into CASSTGTGGLGETQYF.

The chain couples TRBV19 to TRBJ1-1; D is possibly TRBD1 (6 bases). The germline V and J ends were trimmed by 4 bases and 9 bases, with 18 bases remaining between them. The CDR3 is 14 residues long. Germline lookup yields CDR1 LNHDA and CDR2 SQIVND (reference sequence). CDR3 residues: CASSTDSSGNKAFF. The CDR3 coding sequence is TGTGCCAGTAGTACGGACAGTTCGGGGAACAAAGCTTTCTTT.

The chain has TRBV11-1 and TRBJ2-2; perhaps TRBD2 as D (5 bases). Germline V lookup: CDR1 SGHAT, CDR2 FQDESV (reference sequence). With 5 bases removed from V and 4 bases from J, the gap between germline ends came to 8 bases. The CDR3 runs 13 residues. CDR3 region: CASSPSLTGELFF. The CDR3 DNA is TGTGCCAGCAGCCCTAGCCTCACCGGGGAGCTGTTTTTT.

The chain joins TRBV6-5 to TRBJ1-5; D perhaps matches TRBD1 (6 bases). This CDR3 spans 15 amino acids. Germline V gene lookup returns CDR1 MNHEY and CDR2 SVGAGI. The V end lost 8 bases, the J end lost 3 bases, and 17 bases lay between the germline ends. The CDR3 loop is CASHSTGIPNQPQHF. In nucleotides, the CDR3 is TGTGCCAGCCACTCAACAGGGATTCCCAATCAGCCCCAGCATTTT.

This sequence joins TRBV4-2 and TRBJ2-7, with D maybe TRBD1 (6 bases). The CDR3 consists of 13 residues. Germline loops: CDR1 LGHNA, CDR2 YNFKEQ. V dropped 0 bases and J dropped 4 bases, with 7 bases sitting between them. The CDR3 loop is CASSQDRGYEQYF. The DNA of the CDR3 is TGTGCCAGCAGCCAAGACAGGGGTTACGAGCAGTACTTC.

This chain joins TRBV7-8 and TRBJ1-6, with D uncertain. Trimming stripped 3 bases from V and 10 bases from J, with 19 bases between. CDR3 length: 16 amino acids. Per germline, CDR1 SGHVS and CDR2 FQNEAQ. In DNA, the CDR3 is TGTGCCAGCAGCTTTTCGGGCAGTTCTTTCGTATCACCCCTCCACTTT. As protein: CASSFSGSSFVSPLHF.

The chain recombines TRBV6-1 with TRBJ1-3; 8 bases line up with TRBD1. The ends lost 2 bases at V and 2 bases at J; junction bases unmatched: 5. Germline V gene data show CDR1 as MNHNS and CDR2 as SASEGT. This CDR3 spans 16 amino acids. CDR3 in amino acids: CASSEFGGQAGNTIYF. CDR3 DNA: TGTGCCAGCAGTGAATTCGGGGGACAGGCTGGAAACACCATATATTTT.

The rearrangement uses TRBV4-1 and TRBJ1-2; TRBD1 is a possible D gene (5 bases). The CDR3 contains 15 residues. Looked up from germline, CDR1 is MGHRA and CDR2 is YSYEKL. V lost 0 bases to trimming and J lost 3 bases, with 11 bases between them. CDR3 sequence (DNA): TGCGCCAGCAGCCAAGAGGGGGGGACGGACTATGGCTACACCTTC. Encoded protein: CASSQEGGTDYGYTF.

This clone has a handful of counts. The rearrangement links TRBV6-1 to TRBJ1-5; D call uncertain. CDR1 and CDR2 (germline): MNHNS, SASEGT. The CDR3 runs to 15 residues. V lost 1 base to trimming and J lost 7 bases, with 14 bases between them. In nucleotides, the CDR3 is TGTGCCAGCAGTGAAGGAGCCTTCCAGCTCCAGCCCCAGCATTTT. The encoded protein is CASSEGAFQLQPQHF.

This chain joins TRBV2 and TRBJ2-1; D not resolved. CDR3 length: 14 residues. The V gene's germline CDR1 is SNHLY and CDR2 FYNNEI. The CDR3 bases are TGTGCGACCAGCGCAGGACCTCCACCAAATGAGCAGTTCTTC. Protein product: CATSAGPPPNEQFF.

The chain carries TRBV4-3 and TRBJ1-1; no reliable D call. The CDR3 is 14 amino acids. Between the trimmed V and J ends, which lost 1 base and 1 base, there was a span of 7 bases. Per germline, CDR1 LGHNA and CDR2 YSLEER. CDR3 in amino acids: CASSQGEGNTEAFF. DNA for the CDR3: TGCGCCAGCAGCCAAGGGGAAGGGAACACTGAAGCTTTCTTT.

The V call is TRBV3-1 (or the pseudogene TRBV3-2), the J call TRBJ1-3; the D is unclear. Per the germline V gene, CDR1 is LGHDT and CDR2 is YNNKEL (reference sequence). With 4 bases removed from V and 4 bases from J, the gap between germline ends came to 8 bases. The CDR3 has 13 residues. The CDR3 nucleotides read TGTGCCAGCAGCCGGGATTCGGGAAACACCATATATTTT. Translated, it gives CASSRDSGNTIYF.

This clone was counted once. This sequence joins TRBV29-1 and TRBJ1-2; D is ambiguous. Trimming took 2 bases from V and 2 from J, leaving 6 bases between them. The CDR3 length is 12 residues. CDR1 SQVTM and CDR2 ANQGSEA come from the germline V gene. In DNA form, the CDR3 reads TGCAGCGTTGAAAGCGGGAACTATGGCTACACCTTC. Its protein product is CSVESGNYGYTF.

The V call is TRBV4-1, the J call TRBJ1-6, with D unclear. The germline gives CDR1 MGHRA, CDR2 YSYEKL. This CDR3 spans 15 amino acids. Trimming took 0 bases from V and 8 from J, leaving 11 bases between them. The DNA of the CDR3 is TGCGCCAGCAGCCAAGAGTACCAGGCCGATTCACCCCTCCACTTT. Amino acid sequence: CASSQEYQADSPLHF.

The chain couples TRBV5-1 to TRBJ1-2; D uncertain. Trimming shortened V by 0 bases and J by 2 bases, and 8 bases separated the two germline ends. The CDR3 has 14 residues. Germline V CDR1 and CDR2: SGHRS, YFSETQ. The CDR3 spells CASSLDEGNYGYTF. The DNA for the CDR3 is TGCGCCAGCAGCTTGGATGAGGGAAACTATGGCTACACCTTC.

The chain combines TRBV5-1 with TRBJ1-3; D might be TRBD1 (6 bases). Trimming shortened V by 4 bases and J by 2 bases, and 16 bases separated the two germline ends. Germline V gives CDR1 SGHRS, CDR2 YFSETQ. CDR3 length: 16 residues. CDR3 DNA: TGCGCCAGCAGCCTTGGAACAGGGAGTACTGGAAACACCATATATTTT. Translating it yields CASSLGTGSTGNTIYF.

V gene TRBV12-3 or TRBV12-4 combines with J gene TRBJ1-1; 8 bases match TRBD1. Unmatched junction bases numbered 6, after V lost 6 bases and J lost 6 bases. The CDR3 is 13 residues long. CDR3 region: CASRGTGRPEAFF. CDR3 bases: TGTGCCAGCAGGGGGACAGGACGCCCTGAAGCTTTCTTT.

This chain connects TRBV2 to TRBJ2-1, with 7 bases that match TRBD1. The V gene end was trimmed by 8 bases and the J gene end by 0 bases; junction bases not matched to a gene: 19. This CDR3 spans 19 amino acids. Per the germline V gene, CDR1 is SNHLY and CDR2 is FYNNEI. This chain's CDR3 is CASSLFRDRDKSSYNEQFF. The CDR3 DNA follows: TGTGCCAGCTCCCTTTTCCGGGACAGAGACAAAAGCTCCTACAATGAGCAGTTCTTC.

The V call is TRBV10-2, the J call TRBJ1-1; no clear D gene. The germline V gene has CDR1 WSHSY and CDR2 SAAADI. This CDR3 contains 11 residues. Trimming stripped 7 bases from V and 1 base from J, with 4 bases between. The CDR3 DNA reads as TGCGCCAGCAAGGCGAACACTGAAGCTTTCTTT. It specifies CASKANTEAFF.

This clone was seen more than once but under ten times. The chain couples TRBV6-1 to TRBJ2-7; D remains ambiguous. V shed 0 bases and J shed 7 bases, with 10 bases lying between them. The CDR3 spans 13 residues. CDR1 and CDR2 from the germline V gene are MNHNS and SASEGT. CDR3 DNA sequence: TGTGCCAGCAGTGAAGCGCTTCGGTGGGAGCAGTACTTC. It encodes CASSEALRWEQYF.